Presented here are 31 T cell receptor beta chains from one specimen sequenced in a study of T cell responses to AZD1222 COVID-19 vaccine. The assay was immunoSEQ multiplex PCR, and TCRdb's table has in-frame clones only and misses some. The sample records roughly 80,000 clones, roughly 86% being singletons. The source was peripheral blood, collected on day 0 of MenACWY control vaccination. These receptors originate from an adult in good health.

The V gene is TRBV24-1, the J gene TRBJ1-1, with a weak D call TRBD1 (6 bases). Deletions cut 8 bases from V and 2 bases from J, with 17 bases between. The V gene's germline CDR1 is KGHDR and CDR2 SFDVKD. This CDR3 spans 15 amino acids. The CDR3 bases are TGTGCCACCATGGGAGGGGGGATCGGCAACACTGAAGCTTTCTTT. Translated, it gives CATMGGGIGNTEAFF.

Concerning this clone itself: Compared with germline, one end of the junction differs, possibly owing to a read error. The chain employs TRBV7-7 and TRBJ2-2; D call uncertain. CDR1 and CDR2 (germline): SSHAT, FNYEAQ (reference sequence). The length of the CDR3 is 13 residues. CDR3 sequence reads: CASSLRTTGELFF. CDR3 bases: TGTGCTAGCAGCTTGAGGACCACCGGGGAGCTGTTTTTT.

The chain joins TRBV27 to TRBJ1-2, with D uncertain. Germline V gene sequence: CDR1 MNHEY, CDR2 SMNVEV (reference sequence). Trimming removed 2 bases at V and 4 bases at J, with 14 bases between. This CDR3 comprises 15 residues. CDR3 DNA: TGTGCCAGCAGTTTACGGGTAGATGTGGCCTATGGCTACACCTTC. Translation: CASSLRVDVAYGYTF.

This sequence joins TRBV18 and TRBJ1-1, with D possibly being TRBD1 (5 bases). V shed 4 bases and J shed 8 bases, with 14 bases lying between them. Looked up from germline, CDR1 is KGHSH and CDR2 is LQKENI. The CDR3 covers 13 residues. The CDR3 DNA is TGTGCCAGCTCACGGGACGGGGCGGACGAAGCTTTCTTT. It codes for CASSRDGADEAFF. Variable domain in full (rest from reference TRBV18 and TRBJ1-1): NAGVMQNPRHLVRRRGQEARLRCSPMKGHSHVYWYRQLPEEGLKFMVYLQKENIIDESGMPKERFSAEFPKEGPSILRIQQVVRGDSAAYFCASSRDGADEAFFGQGTRLTVV.

The chain has TRBV9 and TRBJ2-5, with 7 bases lining up with TRBD1. The CDR3 has 14 amino acids. Germline CDR1 reads SGDLS; CDR2 reads YYNGEE. V shed 0 bases and J 5 bases; nucleotides not matched to a gene: 4. The CDR3 nucleotides are TGTGCCAGCAGCGTAGAGGGGGCAGAGGAGACCCAGTACTTC. It translates to CASSVEGAEETQYF.

The chain recombines TRBV11-2 with TRBJ1-6; D may be TRBD1 (6 bases). Germline V CDR1 and CDR2: SGHAT, FQNNGV. The CDR3 loop spans 16 amino acids. Trimming shortened V by 1 base and J by 4 bases, and 11 bases separated the two germline ends. The CDR3, as DNA: TGTGCCAGCAGCTTAGGGGGGGCTCAATATAATTCACCCCTCCACTTT. This encodes CASSLGGAQYNSPLHF. The variable domain in full, with the rest retrieved from reference TRBV11-2 and TRBJ1-6, is EAGVAQSPRYKIIEKRQSVAFWCNPISGHATLYWYQQILGQGPKLLIQFQNNGVVDDSQLPKDRFSAERLKGVDSTLKIQPAKLEDSAVYLCASSLGGAQYNSPLHFGNGTRLTVT.

This chain joins TRBV7-9 and TRBJ1-6, with unresolved D. Trimming took 5 bases from V and 6 from J, leaving 17 bases between them. CDR1 SEHNR and CDR2 FQNEAQ come from the germline V gene (reference sequence). The CDR3 totals 16 residues. CDR3 sequence reads: CASSARTETLNSPLHF. CDR3 nucleotide sequence: TGTGCCAGCAGCGCAAGGACGGAGACCCTTAATTCACCCCTCCACTTT.

V usage is TRBV5-1 and J usage is TRBJ2-1; D may match TRBD1 or TRBD2 (5 bases each). CDR1 SGHRS and CDR2 YFSETQ come from the germline V gene. There are 15 residues in the CDR3. V lost 0 bases, J lost 15 bases, and 22 bases lay in between. The CDR3 DNA follows: TGCGCCAGCAGCTTGGTTGGGACCTCAACCCCTCTTTTGTTCTTC. Translating gives CASSLVGTSTPLLFF. The whole variable domain, remainder taken from reference TRBV5-1 and TRBJ2-1, is KAGVTQTPRYLIKTRGQQVTLSCSPISGHRSVSWYQQTPGQGLQFLFEYFSETQRNKGNFPGRFSGRQFSNSRSEMNVSTLELGDSALYLCASSLVGTSTPLLFFGPGTRLTVL.

The chain carries TRBV15 and TRBJ2-1; 13 nucleotides line up with TRBD2. Germline CDR1 is LNHNV and CDR2 is YYDKDF (reference sequence). J was trimmed by 5 bases and V by 1 base; bases with no gene match: 2. The CDR3 is 16 amino acids. In nucleotides, the CDR3 is TGTGCCACCAGCAGAGGGACTAGCGGGGGAAACAATGAGCAGTTCTTC. It encodes CATSRGTSGGNNEQFF. Supplemented by reference TRBV15 and TRBJ2-1, the full variable domain reads DAMVIQNPRYQVTQFGKPVTLSCSQTLNHNVMYWYQQKSSQAPKLLFHYYDKDFNNEADTPDNFQSRRPNTSFCFLDIRSPGLGDTAMYLCATSRGTSGGNNEQFFGPGTRLTVL.

The V call is TRBV6-5, the J call TRBJ2-1; TRBD2 matches 7 bases. Germline trimming cut 8 bases from V and 4 bases from J; bases unmatched to any gene: 5. The CDR3 is 13 residues long. CDR1 MNHEY and CDR2 SVGAGI come from the germline V gene. The CDR3 region is CASQAAGYNEQFF. CDR3 in DNA: TGTGCCAGCCAGGCAGCGGGGTACAATGAGCAGTTCTTC.

The chain couples TRBV5-4 to TRBJ2-3; 9 bases are a match to TRBD2. CDR1 is SGHNT, CDR2 YYREEE, per germline (reference sequence). The CDR3 is made up of 15 amino acids. The trim removed 4 bases at V and 0 bases at J, leaving 3 bases unmatched. The CDR3 nucleotides read TGTGCCAGCAGCCGTAGCGGGGGAAGCACAGATACGCAGTATTTT. Its translation is CASSRSGGSTDTQYF. Full variable domain (outside the CDR3, taken from reference TRBV5-4 and TRBJ2-3): ETGVTQSPTHLIKTRGQQVTLRCSSQSGHNTVSWYQQALGQGPQFIFQYYREEENGRGNFPPRFSGLQFPNYSSELNVNALELDDSALYLCASSRSGGSTDTQYFGPGTRLTVL.

J is TRBJ1-6 and V is TRBV30; 7 bases are shared with TRBD1. Germline CDR1 GTSNPN, CDR2 SVGIG (reference sequence). The CDR3 extends over 14 amino acids. V was pared by 1 base and J by 10 bases, with 7 bases of the junction left unmatched. In nucleotides, the CDR3 is TGTGCCTGGAGTGAGACAGGGCTAGGATCACCCCTCCACTTT. This gives the protein CAWSETGLGSPLHF.

The V call is TRBV30, the J call TRBJ2-7, with 9 bases aligning to TRBD1. Trimming cost V 3 bases and J 3 bases; bases outside gene matches: 6. CDR1 is GTSNPN, CDR2 SVGIG, per germline (reference sequence). There are 14 residues in the CDR3. CDR3 loop: CAWRGDRARYEQYF. DNA for the CDR3: TGTGCCTGGAGGGGGGACAGGGCTCGCTACGAGCAGTACTTC.

The V call is TRBV28, the J call TRBJ2-7; D is possibly TRBD1 (5 bases). This CDR3 comprises 14 residues. Germline CDR1 is MDHEN and CDR2 is SYDVKM. The V end lost 1 base, the J end lost 2 bases, and 9 bases lay between the germline ends. In DNA, the CDR3 is TGTGCCAGCAGTTTATTTACAGGCCCCTACGAGCAGTACTTC. As protein: CASSLFTGPYEQYF.

The DNA for the CDR3 is TGTGCCAGCTCAACAAGACAGGGGGCAAGGGGCAATCAGCCCCAGCATTTT. Translating it yields CASSTRQGARGNQPQHF. The rearrangement links TRBV18 to TRBJ1-5; 10 bases agree with TRBD1. The germline CDR1 and CDR2 sequences are KGHSH and LQKENI. This CDR3 region has 17 residues. Unmatched junction bases numbered 9, after V lost 5 bases and J lost 2 bases.

The chain uses TRBV10-3 and TRBJ1-3; the D is unclear. Germline CDR1 ENHRY, CDR2 SYGVKD. The V and J ends lost 6 bases and 2 bases respectively, with 11 bases between them. This CDR3 is 14 amino acids long. The chain's CDR3 is CAIRGDGAGNTIYF. The CDR3 region has the DNA TGTGCCATCAGGGGAGACGGGGCTGGAAACACCATATATTTT.

The CDR3 loop reads CATSSTGGTEAFF. The CDR3 coding sequence is TGTGCCACCAGTTCTACAGGGGGAACTGAAGCTTTCTTT. The gene calls are TRBV24-1 and TRBJ1-1; 8 bases map to TRBD1. With 6 bases clipped from V and 5 bases from J, the junction kept 4 bases outside the gene matches. CDR1 KGHDR and CDR2 SFDVKD come from the germline V gene. This CDR3 is built from 13 residues.

This clone occurred once. The chain couples TRBV19 to TRBJ2-1, with 10 bases fitting TRBD2. This CDR3 has 17 residues. V gave up 5 bases and J gave up 4 bases; unmatched junction bases: 11. The germline V gene has CDR1 LNHDA and CDR2 SQIVND (reference sequence). The CDR3 DNA reads as TGTGCCAGTAGTTTCTTATCTAGCGGGGGTTTTTACAATGAGCAGTTCTTC. Its translation is CASSFLSSGGFYNEQFF.

The CDR3 spells CASTEGAWGYTF. The CDR3, as DNA: TGTGCCAGTACCGAGGGGGCCTGGGGCTACACCTTC. This sequence joins TRBV19 and TRBJ1-2; 7 nucleotides line up with TRBD1. V trimming: 7 bases; J trimming: 8 bases; junction bases outside the gene matches: 7. Germline V gives CDR1 LNHDA, CDR2 SQIVND (reference sequence). CDR3 length: 12 residues.

V usage is TRBV11-2 and J usage is TRBJ2-7; TRBD2 matches 9 bases. The CDR3 is made up of 18 amino acids. The V gene's germline CDR1 is SGHAT and CDR2 FQNNGV. With V trimmed by 0 bases and J by 2 bases, 11 bases remained unmatched. This CDR3 is CASSLDEIAGADPYEQYF. The CDR3 nucleotides read TGTGCCAGCAGCTTAGATGAGATAGCGGGGGCCGACCCCTACGAGCAGTACTTC. Full variable domain (remainder filled in from reference TRBV11-2 and TRBJ2-7): EAGVAQSPRYKIIEKRQSVAFWCNPISGHATLYWYQQILGQGPKLLIQFQNNGVVDDSQLPKDRFSAERLKGVDSTLKIQPAKLEDSAVYLCASSLDEIAGADPYEQYFGPGTRLTVT.

The CDR3 DNA follows: TGTGCCTGGAGTGTACTGACCAGGGCCCCTAACTATGGCTACACCTTC. This translates into CAWSVLTRAPNYGYTF. This chain uses TRBV30 with TRBJ1-2; perhaps TRBD1 as D (5 bases). Germline lookup yields CDR1 GTSNPN and CDR2 SVGIG (reference sequence). V lost 0 bases to trimming and J lost 0 bases, with 14 bases between them. The CDR3 extends over 16 amino acids.

V is TRBV3-1 (or the pseudogene TRBV3-2) and J is TRBJ2-5; 10 bases align to TRBD2. Germline-derived CDR1 and CDR2 are LGHDT and YNNKEL (reference sequence). V was clipped by 4 bases and J by 5 bases; unmatched bases: 4. The CDR3 consists of 14 residues. CDR3 sequence (DNA): TGTGCCAGCAGCCCAGCGGGGGGGAGGGAGACCCAGTACTTC. As protein: CASSPAGGRETQYF.

This clone was counted once. The rearrangement uses TRBV3-1 (or the pseudogene TRBV3-2) and TRBJ2-3; D unresolved. Per germline, CDR1 LGHDT and CDR2 YNNKEL (reference sequence). This CDR3 is built from 14 residues. The germline V and J ends were trimmed by 0 bases and 2 bases, with 6 bases remaining between them. For the CDR3, the DNA is TGTGCCAGCAGCCAAGACAGGCTCACAGATACGCAGTATTTT. Protein sequence: CASSQDRLTDTQYF.

The V gene is TRBV4-1, the J gene TRBJ2-1; D possibly uses TRBD1 or TRBD2 (7 bases each). This CDR3 comprises 16 residues. Germline V CDR1 and CDR2: MGHRA, YSYEKL. V lost 2 bases, J lost 9 bases, and 20 bases lay in between. The DNA for the CDR3 is TGCGCCAGCAGCCAACTCCCCCAGGGAGGGGGCGTTGAGCAGTTCTTC. Translated, it gives CASSQLPQGGGVEQFF.

The rearrangement joins TRBV7-6 to TRBJ2-3; 7 positions agree with TRBD2. Looked up from germline, CDR1 is SGHVS and CDR2 is FNYEAQ. This CDR3 region has 16 residues. V gave up 4 bases and J gave up 1 base; unmatched junction bases: 8. In nucleotides, the CDR3 is TGTGCCAGCAGCTCCGCCGGGACTACCGGCACAGATACGCAGTATTTT. This translates into CASSSAGTTGTDTQYF.

This sequence joins TRBV18 and TRBJ1-1; TRBD1 is a possible D gene (5 bases). The ends were cut back, 4 bases at V and 3 bases at J, with 9 bases in the middle. There are 13 residues in the CDR3. Germline V gives CDR1 KGHSH, CDR2 LQKENI. CDR3 in amino acids: CASSLQEYTEAFF. The CDR3 bases are TGTGCCAGCTCACTACAGGAGTACACTGAAGCTTTCTTT.

The chain combines TRBV5-4 with TRBJ2-1, with 11 positions matching TRBD2. CDR1 SGHNT and CDR2 YYREEE come from the germline V gene (reference sequence). The CDR3 runs 16 residues. The junction had 5 bases not matched to a gene; V was cut back by 2 bases and J by 4 bases. CDR3 protein: CASSFSSGGLYNEQFF. Written as DNA, the CDR3 is TGTGCCAGCAGCTTTTCTAGCGGGGGGCTTTACAATGAGCAGTTCTTC.

Only one count was recorded for this clone. J is TRBJ2-1 and V is TRBV7-2, with a tentative D call TRBD2 (5 bases). Germline values: CDR1 SGHTA, CDR2 FQGNSA. V was clipped by 3 bases and J by 9 bases, with 12 bases between them. There are 13 residues in the CDR3. The CDR3 reads CASSLNLGSEQFF. The CDR3 DNA reads as TGTGCCAGCAGCTTGAACCTTGGGAGTGAGCAGTTCTTC.

J is TRBJ2-7 and V is TRBV29-1; D is tentatively TRBD1 or TRBD2 (5 bases each). Looked up from germline, CDR1 is SQVTM and CDR2 is ANQGSEA. V lost 4 bases, J lost 0 bases, and 10 bases lay in between. The CDR3 has 13 residues. CDR3 in amino acids: CSVAAGTSYEQYF. Written as DNA, the CDR3 is TGCAGCGTTGCGGCAGGGACCTCCTACGAGCAGTACTTC.

The V call is TRBV10-3, the J call TRBJ1-1; no definite D call. Germline-derived CDR1 and CDR2 are ENHRY and SYGVKD. CDR3 size: 14 residues. The V and J ends lost 0 bases and 5 bases respectively, with 10 bases between them. CDR3 sequence: CAISESGSGTEAFF. CDR3 DNA: TGTGCCATCAGTGAGTCGGGGTCGGGGACTGAAGCTTTCTTT.

The chain recombines TRBV4-3 with TRBJ1-2; a possible D gene is TRBD1 (5 bases). The V end lost 4 bases, the J end lost 7 bases, and 13 bases lay between the germline ends. This CDR3 contains 13 residues. Germline CDR1 LGHNA, CDR2 YSLEER. CDR3 coding DNA: TGCGCCAGCAGCCCAGGGACCGGACTTGGCTACACCTTC. It is translated as CASSPGTGLGYTF.